The clone carrying this T cell receptor beta chain came up a few times. The antigen remains unidentified. This sample is drawn from a study of blood T cells in healthy people across ages. Study-wide findings and caveats: The long-lived group displayed more naive CD4+ cells, plus higher diversity, than the aged donors did. Estimates of total diversity, which came from one million sequenced T cells, were considered to be underestimates.

Every donor contributed about 10 milliliters of peripheral blood by blood draw. The CDR3 has 15 residues. Germline V lookup: CDR1 MGHDK, CDR2 SYGVNS. V lost 2 bases, J lost 7 bases, and 10 bases stayed unmatched. Together with a sample-barcoded 5' primer, a J-beta primer mix was included in a second PCR lasting roughly 6 to 12 cycles. Each cDNA molecule carried a tag from a template-switch adaptor that contained 12 random nucleotides. TCRdb redid the calling of the 5' RACE reads with MiXCR, one entry per CDR3 protein. Of 650,000 to 1,000,000 distinct CDR3 sequences in the sample, roughly 35% were seen once.

The clonotype originates from a man aged 18 to 29 in good health. The specimen sequenced was blood. The V and J genes are TRBV25-1 and TRBJ2-7; 8 bases are a match to TRBD2. The CDR3 region has the DNA TGTGCCAGCAGTGAAAGCGGGGGCGTCTACAATGAGCAGTACTTC. Translation gives CASSESGGVYNEQYF.